The sequence of this T cell receptor beta chain was determined in a study of OX40 agonist ivuxolimab in advanced cancers. TCRdb keeps only in-frame clones here, not all; method: immunoSEQ multiplex PCR. Of fewer than 200,000 clones listed, 85% to 95% are singletons. CDR1 and CDR2 (germline): MDHEN, SYDVKM. The CDR3 extends over 20 amino acids. V lost 5 bases to trimming and J lost 7 bases, with 33 bases between them. V usage is TRBV28 and J usage is TRBJ1-3, with a weak D call TRBD1 (5 bases). The receptor was isolated from an adult with an advanced solid tumor such as melanoma, head and neck, liver or kidney cancer. This sample comprised CD4+ or CD8+ T cells sorted from blood, obtained in a trial of the OX40 agonist ivuxolimab. The CDR3 bases are TGTGCCAGCAGTCCTTCACCCTTACTTCAGGGAGCGGTGAACTCCAACACCATATATTTT. Its translation is CASSPSPLLQGAVNSNTIYF. Variable domain in full (rest from reference TRBV28 and TRBJ1-3): DVKVTQSSRYLVKRTGEKVFLECVQDMDHENMFWYRQDPGLGLRLIYFSYDVKMKEKGDIPEGYSVSREKKERFSLILESASTNQTSMYLCASSPSPLLQGAVNSNTIYFGEGSWLTVV.